This is a list of T cell receptor beta chains from one sample in a study of long-term antiretroviral therapy in people with HIV. Clones were read by immunoSEQ multiplex PCR, and TCRdb kept only the in-frame ones, dropping some. Of 15,000 or so clones in the sample, 88% are singletons; the top ten hold 12%. Sequenced here: unsorted PBMCs, sampled 0.7 years before starting antiretroviral therapy. The receptors stem from a man aged 50-59 years with HIV. The conserved cysteine and the conserved F or W are not part of the CDR3 here. A D gene is named only where the DNA matches it firmly.

J	D	V	CDR3
TRBJ1-2	TRBD1	TRBV11-2	ASSSDRGNYGYT
TRBJ1-3	TRBD1	TRBV5-4	ASSFGTGGFSGNTIY
TRBJ1-3	.	TRBV6-1	ASSEAYRVAGNTIY
TRBJ2-7	TRBD1	TRBV9	ASSATGGSYEQY
TRBJ2-5	.	TRBV5-1	ASSLAGVPEETQY
TRBJ2-3	.	TRBV5-1	ASSLELTSTDTQY
TRBJ1-5	.	TRBV28	ASSSPRNQPQH
TRBJ2-7	TRBD2	TRBV2	ASSELGTSGRAMY
TRBJ1-1	.	TRBV13	ASSLGHPMDTEAF
TRBJ1-5	TRBD1	TRBV19	ASSAGGRNQPQH
TRBJ2-1	.	TRBV18	ASSPGYNEQF
TRBJ2-7	.	TRBV7-2	ASSLFGYEQY
TRBJ2-3	.	TRBV9	ASSDQLADTQY
TRBJ1-2	.	TRBV7-2	ASSSEPDNNGYT
TRBJ2-1	TRBD2	TRBV6-1	ASSEEGLAGHNEQF
TRBJ2-1	TRBD1	TRBV14	ASSQVSGTGPYNEQF
TRBJ2-5	TRBD2	TRBV5-1	ASSLDPAGRSETQY
TRBJ2-2	TRBD1	TRBV5-1	ASSLGLGQGGAGELF
TRBJ2-4	TRBD1	TRBV28	ASRSGTGEKWD
TRBJ1-4	.	TRBV11-2	ASSLNARTTGEKLF
TRBJ1-5	.	TRBV2	ASSETPTRYSNQPQH
TRBJ2-1	.	TRBV25-1	ASSEYAGAGAYNEQF
TRBJ1-5	TRBD1	TRBV19	ASSIDPRWGQGDNQPQH
TRBJ1-1	.	TRBV28	ASRAEGGRVTEAF
TRBJ2-7	TRBD1	TRBV9	ASSAGTGMSYEQY
TRBJ2-5	.	TRBV7-3	ASSLNRLEETQY
TRBJ2-7	TRBD2	TRBV30	AWSPRAGGKY
TRBJ1-1	.	TRBV28	ATRLLNTEAF
TRBJ1-1	.	TRBV6-5	ASSYRGGTEAF
TRBJ1-6	.	TRBV9	ASSVEVGGSSYNSPLH
TRBJ2-7	TRBD2	TRBV5-1	ASSRGLAGVAYEQY
TRBJ2-3	.	TRBV5-1	ASSLGRGTDTQY
TRBJ2-7	.	TRBV11-2	ASSLADFSEQY